This record covers a single TCR beta chain. V was shortened by 5 bases and J by 6 bases, with 22 bases between the two germline ends. This CDR3 has 16 residues. The sample belongs to a study of blood T cells in healthy people across ages. Primed by a sample-barcoded 5' primer and a J-beta primer mix, a second PCR proceeded for about 6 to 11 cycles. Tagging of each cDNA molecule was performed by a template-switch adaptor with 12 random nucleotides. TCRdb redid the calling of the 5' RACE reads with MiXCR, one entry per CDR3 protein. The sample lists approximately 800,000 distinct CDR3 sequences, roughly 60% occurring once.

This chain uses TRBV12-3 or TRBV12-4 with TRBJ1-2; D might be TRBD1 (5 bases). The sample was blood. This TCR was recovered from a man younger than 40 in good health. This chain's CDR3 is CASSPSRSPRGNGYTF. In nucleotides, the CDR3 is TGTGCCAGCAGTCCCAGCCGAAGTCCGCGGGGCAATGGCTACACCTTC.